A single sample is the source of the 15 T cell receptor beta chains below, sequenced in a study of T-cell memory formation after mild COVID-19. A single record per CDR3 protein comes from TCRdb applying MiXCR to the 5' RACE reads. The table shows roughly 610,000 distinct CDR3 sequences, with 15% to 20% occurring only once. Material for sequencing was PBMCs or a T cell subset sorted from them (not recorded which). These receptors all come from an adult woman who had mild COVID-19 (a few samples of this study predate the infection). Cell type and time point are not known.

The CDR3 DNA reads TGTGCCTGGAGTCAGGAGCGGGGGGTGAAAAATGAGCAGTTCTTC. Residues: CAWSQERGVKNEQFF. This chain uses TRBV30 with TRBJ2-1; TRBD2 matches 9 bases. V trimming: 2 bases; J trimming: 7 bases; junction bases outside the gene matches: 9. CDR1 and CDR2 from the germline V gene are GTSNPN and SVGIG (reference sequence). This CDR3 has 15 residues.

The chain is built from TRBV18 and TRBJ1-1; 8 nucleotides agree with TRBD1. The CDR3 loop spans 15 amino acids. Trimming at V came to 5 bases and at J to 5 bases, leaving 10 bases not matched to a gene. The V gene's germline CDR1 is KGHSH and CDR2 LQKENI. The DNA for the CDR3 is TGTGCCAGCTCAGCACAGGGGGGAGGAGAGACTGAAGCTTTCTTT. It encodes CASSAQGGGETEAFF. The variable domain in full, with the rest retrieved from reference TRBV18 and TRBJ1-1, is NAGVMQNPRHLVRRRGQEARLRCSPMKGHSHVYWYRQLPEEGLKFMVYLQKENIIDESGMPKERFSAEFPKEGPSILRIQQVVRGDSAAYFCASSAQGGGETEAFFGQGTRLTVV.

This clonotype was seen more than once but under ten times. V usage is TRBV25-1 and J usage is TRBJ2-7; 8 nucleotides agree with TRBD1. V gave up 1 base and J gave up 3 bases; unmatched junction bases: 5. The CDR3 is made up of 15 amino acids. Germline CDR1 and CDR2: MGHDK and SYGVNS. CDR3 protein: CASSELGTGDYEQYF. The CDR3 DNA is TGTGCCAGCAGTGAATTGGGGACAGGCGACTACGAGCAGTACTTC.

This clonotype came up a few times. This chain joins TRBV3-1 and TRBJ2-2; tentative D call: TRBD1 (6 bases). The CDR3 consists of 13 residues. CDR1 and CDR2 from the germline V gene are LGHDT and YNNKEL (reference sequence). Between the trimmed V and J ends, which lost 5 bases and 7 bases, there was a span of 11 bases. CDR3: CASSYTGNGELFF. As DNA, the CDR3 is TGTGCCAGCAGCTATACAGGGAACGGGGAGCTGTTTTTT.

The chain carries TRBV7-2 and TRBJ2-2, with D possibly TRBD2 on 5 matching bases. This CDR3 spans 14 amino acids. Germline CDR1 SGHTA, CDR2 FQGNSA. With 11 bases removed from V and 0 bases from J, the gap between germline ends came to 13 bases. The CDR3 nucleotides read TGTGCCGAGGGAAAGCAACCGAACACCGGGGAGCTGTTTTTT. Encoded protein: CAEGKQPNTGELFF. The full variable domain, its missing parts supplied by reference TRBV7-2 and TRBJ2-2, is GAGVSQSPSNKVTEKGKDVELRCDPISGHTALYWYRQSLGQGLEFLIYFQGNSAPDKSGLPSDRFSAERTGGSVSTLTIQRTQQEDSAVYLCAEGKQPNTGELFFGEGSRLTVL.

The chain uses TRBV9 and TRBJ2-3, with D unclear. The CDR3 has 16 amino acids. The germline gives CDR1 SGDLS, CDR2 YYNGEE. V was trimmed by 2 bases and J by 7 bases, leaving 20 bases between them. The CDR3 region is CASSVLAGAITNTQYF. CDR3 bases: TGTGCCAGCAGCGTCCTCGCAGGCGCAATCACGAATACGCAGTATTTT.

The chain combines TRBV11-2 with TRBJ2-2, with D unresolved. CDR1 and CDR2 (germline): SGHAT, FQNNGV. V gave up 4 bases and J gave up 6 bases, with 15 bases separating them. The CDR3 is made up of 15 amino acids. The CDR3 DNA reads as TGTGCCAGCAGCTCCACTCGTTCCGGGTCCGGGGAGCTGTTTTTT. Protein product: CASSSTRSGSGELFF.

This clonotype came up many times. The V gene is TRBV6-6, the J gene TRBJ2-2, with D perhaps matching TRBD1 (6 bases). Deletions cut 10 bases from V and 13 bases from J, with 22 bases between. Germline loops: CDR1 MNHNY, CDR2 SVGAGI (reference sequence). The CDR3 spans 13 residues. The CDR3 DNA reads TGTGCCACTACAGGGACCCAGAGTGGTGGGCTGTTTTTT. Its protein product is CATTGTQSGGLFF.

This clonotype has only a few counts. The chain is built from TRBV7-9 and TRBJ1-1; D unresolved. The CDR3 totals 15 residues. The V gene's germline CDR1 is SEHNR and CDR2 FQNEAQ (reference sequence). Trimming removed 4 bases at V and 1 base at J, with 13 bases between. The CDR3 DNA reads TGTGCCAGCAGCTCCATGAGGGCCTGGAACACTGAAGCTTTCTTT. Protein sequence: CASSSMRAWNTEAFF.

The table lists this clonotype with a few counts. J is TRBJ2-1 and V is TRBV11-2; 13 nucleotides agree with TRBD2. Germline CDR1 is SGHAT and CDR2 is FQNNGV. V trimming: 2 bases; J trimming: 11 bases; junction bases outside the gene matches: 3. The CDR3 totals 14 residues. The CDR3 region is CASSLTLAGGQQFF. CDR3 bases: TGTGCCAGCAGCTTAACACTAGCGGGAGGGCAGCAGTTCTTC. Full variable domain (remainder filled in from reference TRBV11-2 and TRBJ2-1): EAGVAQSPRYKIIEKRQSVAFWCNPISGHATLYWYQQILGQGPKLLIQFQNNGVVDDSQLPKDRFSAERLKGVDSTLKIQPAKLEDSAVYLCASSLTLAGGQQFFGPGTRLTVL.

In its sample, this clonotype was seen a few times. The chain combines TRBV20-1 with TRBJ2-1; 12 bases map to TRBD2. The CDR3 runs to 16 residues. After removal of 6 bases from V and 2 bases from J, the junction contained 8 bases not matched to a gene. Germline V gives CDR1 DFQATT, CDR2 SNEGSKA (reference sequence). The CDR3 DNA reads as TGCAGTGCCAAATCACTAGCGGGAGGTACCTACAATGAGCAGTTCTTC. It is translated as CSAKSLAGGTYNEQFF.

This clonotype was seen more than once but under ten times. The chain recombines TRBV5-4 with TRBJ1-1; D remains ambiguous. The germline CDR1 and CDR2 sequences are SGHNT and YYREEE (reference sequence). V lost 6 bases and J 0 bases, leaving 9 bases between the germline ends. This CDR3 contains 13 residues. CDR3 amino acids: CASTVQLNTEAFF. The CDR3 region has the DNA TGTGCCAGCACCGTACAACTGAACACTGAAGCTTTCTTT.

This clonotype was recorded a few times. The CDR3 DNA is TGTGCCAGCAGTTACTTGCTACTAATTGACCGGGGGGCGCACACTGAAGCTTTCTTT. It yields the protein CASSYLLLIDRGAHTEAFF. V is TRBV6-8 and J is TRBJ1-1, with D perhaps matching TRBD1 (6 bases). CDR1 and CDR2 from the germline V gene are MNHGY and SAAAGT. V lost 1 base and J 3 bases, leaving 24 bases between the germline ends. The CDR3 consists of 19 residues.

The rearrangement links TRBV18 to TRBJ1-1, with TRBD1 as a possible D gene (5 bases). From germline, CDR1 is KGHSH and CDR2 LQKENI. The CDR3 is 13 amino acids. V was shortened by 4 bases and J by 6 bases, with 12 bases between the two germline ends. The CDR3 DNA reads as TGTGCCAGCTCACAACAATGGGACGCTGAAGCTTTCTTT. Translated: CASSQQWDAEAFF.

V gene TRBV7-9 combines with J gene TRBJ2-2; a weak D match, TRBD1 (5 bases). This CDR3 region has 16 residues. Trimming left V 1 base short and J 4 bases short, with 13 bases between. Germline assignment: CDR1 SEHNR and CDR2 FQNEAQ (reference sequence). CDR3 protein: CASSLEGRRATGELFF. The CDR3 bases are TGTGCCAGCAGCTTAGAAGGGCGCAGGGCCACCGGGGAGCTGTTTTTT.